This passage covers 23 T cell receptor beta chains from one sample sequenced in a study of T cell responses to AZD1222 COVID-19 vaccine (TCRdb year 2021). Taken with the paper, the label for time point translates to: baseline before first vaccination. The library was produced with the immunoSEQ multiplex PCR assay. Not all clones reach the TCRdb copy of this immuneACCESS table, which keeps in-frame sequences only. Checked studies attribute under half of the gap to unresolved V genes and leave the rest unexplained. This sample holds about 180,000 clones; approximately 86% were observed only once. Clones ranked in the top ten supply approximately 0.49% of the sample. The source was peripheral blood, collected on day 0 of AZD1222 vaccination. These receptors all stem from an adult in good health.

The chain employs TRBV5-4 and TRBJ2-2; 9 bases agree with TRBD2. This CDR3 has 15 residues. Germline-derived CDR1 and CDR2 are SGHNT and YYREEE (reference sequence). The ends lost 0 bases at V and 3 bases at J; junction bases unmatched: 0. The CDR3 reads CASSLGGGDTGELFF. The CDR3 DNA reads TGTGCCAGCAGCTTGGGCGGGGGGGACACCGGGGAGCTGTTTTTT.

The chain combines TRBV11-3 with TRBJ2-3, with D unclear. From germline, CDR1 is SGHNT and CDR2 YENEEA. V dropped 0 bases and J dropped 2 bases, with 6 bases sitting between them. CDR3 length equals 14 residues. This CDR3 reads CASSLDTITDTQYF. CDR3 DNA: TGTGCCAGCAGCTTAGATACGATCACAGATACGCAGTATTTT.

The CDR3 region is CASSEGTAPTLGYGYTF. CDR3 nucleotides: TGTGCCAGCAGTGAAGGTACGGCCCCGACCCTTGGCTATGGCTACACCTTC. The chain recombines TRBV6-1 with TRBJ1-2, with no clear D. The CDR3 has 17 residues. With 1 base removed from V and 4 bases from J, the gap between germline ends came to 19 bases. Germline CDR1 is MNHNS and CDR2 is SASEGT.

V gene TRBV6-2 or TRBV6-3 combines with J gene TRBJ2-3; D is perhaps TRBD2 (5 bases). The V gene lost 4 bases and the J gene lost 2 bases, with 16 bases spanning the gap. The germline V gene encodes CDR1 MNHEY and CDR2 SVGEGT. The CDR3 totals 16 residues. This CDR3 is CASSSLGVGPTDTQYF. CDR3 coding DNA: TGTGCCAGCAGTTCCCTCGGGGTAGGGCCCACAGATACGCAGTATTTT.

The chain uses TRBV9 and TRBJ2-5, with D maybe TRBD2 (7 bases). Looked up from germline, CDR1 is SGDLS and CDR2 is YYNGEE. Trimming took off 0 bases at V and 4 bases at J, with 19 bases between the two ends. CDR3 length: 17 amino acids. This chain's CDR3 is CASSVGMMGGQVETQYF. CDR3 coding DNA: TGTGCCAGCAGCGTAGGAATGATGGGGGGGCAAGTAGAGACCCAGTACTTC.

This clone was counted once. The J gene is TRBJ2-7, the V gene TRBV5-1, with D perhaps assigned TRBD1 or TRBD2 (6 bases each). The germline gives CDR1 SGHRS, CDR2 YFSETQ. The CDR3 sequence is 15 residues long. V dropped 3 bases and J dropped 0 bases, with 13 bases sitting between them. In DNA form, the CDR3 reads TGCGCCAGCAGCTGGGGGGCGGGTAGCTCCTACGAGCAGTACTTC. Translating gives CASSWGAGSSYEQYF.

This chain links TRBV28 with TRBJ1-2, with D hard to call. V gave up 10 bases and J gave up 7 bases, with 13 bases separating them. The CDR3 loop spans 11 amino acids. CDR1 and CDR2 from the germline V gene are MDHEN and SYDVKM. CDR3 loop: CAIRPLSGYTF. CDR3 DNA sequence: TGTGCCATCAGACCTTTGTCTGGCTACACCTTC.

This chain uses TRBV2 with TRBJ2-5; 8 bases line up with TRBD2. V shed 4 bases and J 7 bases; nucleotides not matched to a gene: 5. Germline V gene sequence: CDR1 SNHLY, CDR2 FYNNEI. The CDR3 is 13 residues long. CDR3 nucleotides: TGTGCCAGCAGTGCGGGAGGGCCGGGGACCCAGTACTTC. Protein sequence: CASSAGGPGTQYF.

The CDR3 here is CASRGRRMNSPLHF. DNA for the CDR3: TGTGCCAGCAGGGGGAGACGGATGAATTCACCCCTCCACTTT. The V call is TRBV6-5, the J call TRBJ1-6; D gene ambiguous. This CDR3 spans 14 amino acids. CDR1 MNHEY and CDR2 SVGAGI come from the germline V gene. The V end lost 6 bases, the J end lost 7 bases, and 13 bases lay between the germline ends.

V and J are TRBV7-8 and TRBJ1-1; 9 nucleotides agree with TRBD1. V shed 5 bases, J shed 5 bases, and the junction held 6 bases outside the gene matches. Germline V lookup: CDR1 SGHVS, CDR2 FQNEAQ. The CDR3 totals 14 residues. The CDR3 coding sequence is TGTGCCAGCAGCGAAGAACAGGGGGCGACTGAAGCTTTCTTT. This sequence encodes CASSEEQGATEAFF.

The CDR3 DNA reads TGTGCCAGCAGCCTGACGGGGAGTAATTCACCCCTCCACTTT. Amino acids: CASSLTGSNSPLHF. The chain uses TRBV5-4 and TRBJ1-6; D gene uncertain. Germline CDR1 is SGHNT and CDR2 is YYREEE (reference sequence). Trimming removed 4 bases at V and 6 bases at J, with 11 bases between. The CDR3 sequence is 14 residues long.

This chain connects TRBV30 to TRBJ2-7; 10 bases align to TRBD1. V was pared by 7 bases and J by 2 bases, with 5 bases of the junction left unmatched. This CDR3 is 13 amino acids long. Germline lookup yields CDR1 GTSNPN and CDR2 SVGIG (reference sequence). CDR3 region: CAFDRGRPYEQYF. CDR3 bases: TGTGCCTTTGACAGGGGGCGACCCTACGAGCAGTACTTC.

Only a few counts were recorded for this clone. V usage is TRBV6-4 and J usage is TRBJ2-3; perhaps TRBD2 as D (6 bases). Between the trimmed V and J ends, which lost 6 bases and 5 bases, there was a span of 12 bases. The CDR3 loop spans 13 amino acids. Germline assignment: CDR1 MRHNA and CDR2 SNTAGT. The DNA for the CDR3 is TGTGCCAGCAGCACGGGAGTGGTAGATACGCAGTATTTT. Encoded protein: CASSTGVVDTQYF.

The V gene is TRBV15, the J gene TRBJ1-1, with D unresolved. This CDR3 is built from 15 residues. Trimming removed 0 bases from V and 1 base from J, with 9 bases in between. Germline-derived CDR1 and CDR2 are LNHNV and YYDKDF (reference sequence). The CDR3 bases are TGTGCCACCAGCAGAGATGCAGCGGGGAACACTGAAGCTTTCTTT. Residues: CATSRDAAGNTEAFF.

CDR3 in amino acids: CASKDQGWAQYF. The CDR3 DNA follows: TGTGCCAGCAAGGACCAAGGTTGGGCGCAGTATTTT. The gene calls are TRBV27 and TRBJ2-3; D not resolved. The germline V and J ends were trimmed by 7 bases and 10 bases, with 15 bases remaining between them. CDR3 length equals 12 residues. Per germline, CDR1 MNHEY and CDR2 SMNVEV (reference sequence).

This clone came up many times. The sample holds other DNA sequences that translate to the same CDR3. This rearrangement joins TRBV7-3 to TRBJ2-2, with TRBD1 matching 7 bases. The CDR3 has 15 residues. CDR1 is SGHTA, CDR2 FQGTGA, per germline. Unmatched junction bases numbered 1, after V lost 1 base and J lost 2 bases. CDR3 in DNA: TGTGCCAGCAGCTTAATAGGGGGCAACACCGGGGAGCTGTTTTTT. It is translated as CASSLIGGNTGELFF.

The chain carries TRBV27 and TRBJ1-2, with unresolved D. Per germline, CDR1 MNHEY and CDR2 SMNVEV (reference sequence). V shed 2 bases and J shed 1 base, with 8 bases lying between them. The CDR3 length is 14 residues. The CDR3 reads CASSLQRGNYGYTF. DNA of the CDR3: TGTGCCAGCAGTTTACAACGGGGTAACTATGGCTACACCTTC.

The chain has TRBV9 and TRBJ1-2; D gene unclear. Germline assignment: CDR1 SGDLS and CDR2 YYNGEE. V shed 4 bases and J shed 4 bases, with 20 bases lying between them. The CDR3 is 16 amino acids. The CDR3 protein is CASSSPTLTETYGYTF. As DNA, the CDR3 is TGTGCCAGCAGCTCACCCACACTGACGGAAACCTATGGCTACACCTTC.

This clone was observed a single time. J is TRBJ2-2 and V is TRBV6-5; 8 nucleotides line up with TRBD2. Germline-derived CDR1 and CDR2 are MNHEY and SVGAGI. V gave up 5 bases and J gave up 0 bases; unmatched junction bases: 2. The CDR3 has 15 residues. In DNA, the CDR3 is TGTGCCAGCAGTACTAGCGGATCGAACACCGGGGAGCTGTTTTTT. It yields the protein CASSTSGSNTGELFF.

The chain carries TRBV29-1 and TRBJ1-1; perhaps TRBD1 as D (5 bases). The CDR3 length is 12 residues. V was cut by 7 bases and J by 8 bases, with 17 bases left in between. Germline lookup yields CDR1 SQVTM and CDR2 ANQGSEA. CDR3 sequence (DNA): TGCAGCGCCGAATCCGGGCCAGGGGAAGCTTTCTTT. Translating gives CSAESGPGEAFF.

The J gene is TRBJ1-4, the V gene TRBV7-9; 7 nucleotides align to TRBD1. Losses at the gene ends were 1 base for V and 1 base for J; bases not matched to a gene: 6. CDR1 is SEHNR and CDR2 is FQNEAQ in the germline V gene (reference sequence). The CDR3 has 17 residues. The CDR3 spells CASSLVDRVITNEKLFF. In nucleotides, the CDR3 is TGTGCCAGCAGCTTAGTAGACAGGGTCATAACTAATGAAAAACTGTTTTTT.

This chain uses TRBV12-3 or TRBV12-4 with TRBJ1-6, with D hard to call. This CDR3 region has 12 residues. V was shortened by 6 bases and J by 4 bases, with 4 bases between the two germline ends. CDR3 bases: TGTGCCAGCAGGATTTATAATTCACCCCTCCACTTT. Translating gives CASRIYNSPLHF.

CDR3: CASSYQGNNEKLFF. The CDR3 DNA reads as TGTGCCAGCAGTTACCAGGGAAACAATGAAAAACTGTTTTTT. The rearrangement uses TRBV28 and TRBJ1-4; possible D gene TRBD1, 5 bases. Germline assignment: CDR1 MDHEN and CDR2 SYDVKM. The CDR3 loop spans 14 amino acids. Trimming removed 4 bases from V and 5 bases from J, with 11 bases in between.